This T cell receptor beta chain was profiled in a study of siplizumab effects on memory and regulatory T cells. Study information: The mixed lymphocyte reactions, run in pairs, contained siplizumab at roughly 0.91 ug/mL or no drug.

TCRdb's copy holds only in-frame clones and misses some; the assay was immunoSEQ multiplex PCR. Altogether about 14,000 clones are present, approximately 48% being singletons, with the ten largest covering around 10%. This clone is judged medium-sized. Its target is unknown. Trimming removed 1 base from V and 0 bases from J, with 4 bases in between. This CDR3 has 13 residues. Germline CDR1 reads GTSNPN; CDR2 reads SVGIG (reference sequence). Coculture of the mixed lymphocyte reaction cells took place at 37 degrees C and lasted under seven days. General study points: Reactions containing siplizumab showed mappable alloreactive CD4+ clones averaging approximately 66% Treg-derived, versus 25% to 30% in controls.

The chain uses TRBV30 and TRBJ1-5, with D unresolved. The sample taken for sequencing was CFSE-low (dividing) CD4+ T cells sorted from an allogeneic mixed lymphocyte reaction. The clonotype was recovered from a human donor in good health; the cells came from an allogeneic mixed lymphocyte reaction. The CDR3 reads CAWSDDSNQPQHF. CDR3 in DNA: TGTGCCTGGAGTGATGATAGCAATCAGCCCCAGCATTTT.